This TCR beta chain stems from a study of blood T cell repertoires in COVID-19. About the study: The United States, Italy and Spain were the sources of the acute and convalescent COVID-19 samples. The analysed material was cDNA or gDNA that came from T cells, B-cell-depleted T cells, or PBMCs.

The CDR3 consists of 17 residues. Deletions cut 1 base from V and 6 bases from J, with 21 bases between. CDR1 is MGHRA, CDR2 YSYEKL, per germline. Original data processing: It was from reference gene primer amplification that nucleated cell counts were estimated. TCRdb keeps only in-frame clones here, not all; method: immunoSEQ multiplex PCR. V and J calls and clone size are copied from that table; D and trimming were computed from the DNA. The table includes around 130,000 clones, about 74% detected once. The TCR originated in a human donor in a cohort sampled during active COVID-19. The sample was peripheral blood. V and J are TRBV4-1 and TRBJ1-2, with D perhaps TRBD1 (6 bases). CDR3 residues: CASSQVSHGSGEDGYTF. The CDR3 DNA reads TGCGCCAGCAGCCAAGTTTCTCACGGTTCAGGGGAAGATGGCTACACCTTC.